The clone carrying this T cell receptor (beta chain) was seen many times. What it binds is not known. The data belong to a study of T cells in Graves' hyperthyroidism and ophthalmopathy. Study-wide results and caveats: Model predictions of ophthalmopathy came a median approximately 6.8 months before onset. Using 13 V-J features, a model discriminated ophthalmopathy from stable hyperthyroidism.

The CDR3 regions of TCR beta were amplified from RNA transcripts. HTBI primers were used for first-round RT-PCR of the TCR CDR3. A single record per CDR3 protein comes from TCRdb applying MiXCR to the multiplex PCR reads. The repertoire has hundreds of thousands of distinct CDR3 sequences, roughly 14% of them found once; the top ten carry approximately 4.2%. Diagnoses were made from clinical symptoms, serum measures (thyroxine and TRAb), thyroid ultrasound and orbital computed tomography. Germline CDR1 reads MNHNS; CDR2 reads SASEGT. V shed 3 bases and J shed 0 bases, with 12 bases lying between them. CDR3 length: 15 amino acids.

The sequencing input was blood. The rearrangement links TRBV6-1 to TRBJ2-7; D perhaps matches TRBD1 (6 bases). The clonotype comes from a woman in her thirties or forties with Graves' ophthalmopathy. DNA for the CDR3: TGTGCCAGCAGTGACCGAGACAGGAGCTCCTACGAGCAGTACTTC. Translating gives CASSDRDRSSYEQYF.